The 6 T cell receptor beta chains below all came from one sample that was sequenced in a study of CD8 T cells in ankylosing spondylitis. One entry per CDR3 protein results from TCRdb running MiXCR on the 5' RACE reads. The sample lists 220,000 or so distinct CDR3 sequences, under 12% occurring once. What was sequenced was blood, either unsorted or a sorted T cell fraction (not recorded which). These receptors originate from a male donor with ankylosing spondylitis or in good health (not recorded which).

The sample holds many counts of this clonotype. This chain uses TRBV5-1 with TRBJ1-4, with D possibly TRBD1 on 6 matching bases. CDR1 is SGHRS, CDR2 YFSETQ, per germline. The germline V and J ends were trimmed by 2 bases and 4 bases, with 9 bases remaining between them. This CDR3 spans 14 amino acids. CDR3 DNA sequence: TGCGCCAGCAGCTTAACAGGGAATAATGAAAAACTGTTTTTT. It is translated as CASSLTGNNEKLFF. The entire variable domain, with the rest obtained from reference TRBV5-1 and TRBJ1-4, is as follows: KAGVTQTPRYLIKTRGQQVTLSCSPISGHRSVSWYQQTPGQGLQFLFEYFSETQRNKGNFPGRFSGRQFSNSRSEMNVSTLELGDSALYLCASSLTGNNEKLFFGSGTQLSVL.

This clonotype was detected a few times. The gene calls are TRBV5-1 and TRBJ1-1, with 9 nucleotides matching TRBD1. V shed 0 bases and J 5 bases; nucleotides not matched to a gene: 5. The V gene's germline CDR1 is SGHRS and CDR2 YFSETQ. CDR3 length: 15 amino acids. CDR3 sequence reads: CASSLDRGLSTEAFF. The CDR3, as DNA: TGCGCCAGCAGCTTGGACAGGGGGCTTAGTACTGAAGCTTTCTTT.

In its sample, this clonotype was seen many times. The chain has TRBV20-1 and TRBJ1-2, with TRBD1 as a possible D gene (5 bases). The V end was cut by 3 bases, the J end by 4 bases, with 9 bases between. Germline V gives CDR1 DFQATT, CDR2 SNEGSKA (reference sequence). This CDR3 contains 12 residues. The CDR3 DNA is TGCAGTGCTAGGGGGGGTTCCTATGGCTACACCTTC. Encoded protein: CSARGGSYGYTF.

This clonotype was picked up a small number of times. V usage is TRBV7-3 and J usage is TRBJ2-3; 8 positions match TRBD2. The V and J ends lost 5 bases and 8 bases, in that order; junction bases with no gene match: 9. This CDR3 region has 14 residues. Germline CDR1 SGHTA, CDR2 FQGTGA. This CDR3 reads CASSTQAGESTQYF. The CDR3 nucleotides are TGTGCCAGCAGCACACAAGCGGGGGAGAGTACGCAGTATTTT.

This clonotype was picked up many times. The V and J genes are TRBV5-1 and TRBJ2-1, with 14 positions matching TRBD2. Per germline, CDR1 SGHRS and CDR2 YFSETQ. The CDR3 totals 16 residues. V lost 2 bases and J lost 8; bases outside the gene matches: 6. The chain's CDR3 is CASSLLTSGGAYEQFF. Here the CDR3 DNA reads TGCGCCAGCAGCTTACTGACTAGCGGGGGGGCCTATGAGCAGTTCTTC.

This clonotype appeared many times. The rearrangement uses TRBV27 and TRBJ2-1; a weak D match, TRBD2 (7 bases). There are 17 residues in the CDR3. The V end was cut by 1 base, the J end by 2 bases, with 15 bases between. Per germline, CDR1 MNHEY and CDR2 SMNVEV (reference sequence). The CDR3 nucleotides are TGTGCCAGCAGTTTATTGGGGGGGCTTACCCCCTACAATGAGCAGTTCTTC. Its translation: CASSLLGGLTPYNEQFF.